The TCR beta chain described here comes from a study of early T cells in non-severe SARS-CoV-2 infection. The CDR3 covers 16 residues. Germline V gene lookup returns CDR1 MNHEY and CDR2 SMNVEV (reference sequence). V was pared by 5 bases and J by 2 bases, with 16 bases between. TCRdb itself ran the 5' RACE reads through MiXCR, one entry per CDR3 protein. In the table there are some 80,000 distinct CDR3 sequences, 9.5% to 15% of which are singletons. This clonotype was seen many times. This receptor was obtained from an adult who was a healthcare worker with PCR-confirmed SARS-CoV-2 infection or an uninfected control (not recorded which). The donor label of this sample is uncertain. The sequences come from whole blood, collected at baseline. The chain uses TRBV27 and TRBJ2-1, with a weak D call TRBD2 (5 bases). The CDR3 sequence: CASSPRLSGAYNEQFF. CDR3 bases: TGTGCCAGCAGTCCCCGCCTAAGCGGTGCCTACAATGAGCAGTTCTTC.